This T cell receptor (beta chain) was obtained from a study of blood T cell repertoires in COVID-19. Germline V CDR1 and CDR2: SGDLS, YYNGEE. The V gene end was trimmed by 0 bases and the J gene end by 2 bases; junction bases not matched to a gene: 3. The CDR3 extends over 16 amino acids. Profiling relied on immunoSEQ multiplex PCR, and the TCRdb table lists in-frame clones only, not all of them. Of approximately 170,000 clones in the sample, approximately 93% are singletons; the top ten hold just under 2%. The sequenced material came from peripheral blood. The V gene is TRBV9, the J gene TRBJ2-1, with 9 bases fitting TRBD2. This TCR derives from an older woman with COVID-19, enrolled during active disease. The CDR3 reads CASSVGGGGAYNEQFF. CDR3 sequence (DNA): TGTGCCAGCAGCGTAGGAGGCGGGGGGGCCTACAATGAGCAGTTCTTC.